The rows below give T cell receptor beta chains drawn from one sample of a study of human T cells and chemical hapten exposure. TCRdb independently ran MiXCR on the RACE reads; one entry per CDR3 protein. The data hold under 300,000 distinct CDR3 sequences, with approximately 7.5% observed a single time. The sample was whole blood, taken in connection with sensitization to the hapten diphenylcyclopropenone (DPC). These receptors were collected from a man between 18 and 29 years old with alopecia areata. Some clones in this sample may be carry-over from other donors' samples. The CDR3 runs from the conserved cysteine through the conserved F or W. D genes are given only for firm matches. The size field is filled for only some rows; it gives once, few, many or a size class.

TGTGCCAGCAGTTATATGGCGGGGGGGGACAATGAGCAGTTCTTC CASSYMAGGDNEQFF TRBV6-2/TRBV6-3 NA TRBJ2-1 TRBD2
TGTGCCAGCAGCTTTATCGCAGATACGCAGTATTTT CASSFIADTQYF TRBV7-8 few TRBJ2-3 NA
TGTGTCAGCAGCCCAACCCAATTCCTGTTGGAGACCGGGGAGCTGTTTTTT CVSSPTQFLLETGELFF TRBV28 NA TRBJ2-2 NA
TGTGCCACCAGTGATTTTAACAGGGAGCAGTTCTTC CATSDFNREQFF TRBV24-1 NA TRBJ2-1 NA
TGTGCCAGCAGTCCCCAGGACCCAGAGACCCAGTACTTC CASSPQDPETQYF TRBV12-3/TRBV12-4 NA TRBJ2-5 NA
TGTGCCATCAGGGACAGGCGAAACACAGATACGCAGTATTTT CAIRDRRNTDTQYF TRBV10-3 NA TRBJ2-3 TRBD1
TGTGCCAGCAGCTTAGGATACCCCCCAGGAGAGCAGTTCTTC CASSLGYPPGEQFF TRBV7-8 NA TRBJ2-1 NA
TGCAGTGCTAGAGGCCAGGGGATCCATGGCTACACCTTC CSARGQGIHGYTF TRBV20-1 NA TRBJ1-2 NA
TGTGCCAGCGGCAGTGAGCTAGCCTACGAGCAGTACTTC CASGSELAYEQYF TRBV12-3/TRBV12-4 NA TRBJ2-7 NA
TGTGCCAGCAGCGCAGGGGCCTTGGTTGCAGAGACCCAGTACTTC CASSAGALVAETQYF TRBV9 few TRBJ2-5 NA
TGTGCCAGCAGTTATTTCGAGGGGAATAAAAACATTCAGTACTTC CASSYFEGNKNIQYF TRBV6-6 many TRBJ2-4 NA
TGTGCCAGCGGGAGGGGGCTTTTGGCCACTGAAGCTTTCTTT CASGRGLLATEAFF TRBV28 few TRBJ1-1 TRBD1
TGTGCCACCACTCCGGGACCGACGAACTATGGCTACACCTTC CATTPGPTNYGYTF TRBV15 NA TRBJ1-2 NA
TGTGCCAGCAGAACAGGGCACTATGAGCAGTTCTTC CASRTGHYEQFF TRBV9 few TRBJ2-1 NA
TGCGCCAGCAGCCAAGATTCAACCGGGACAGTGAATTCACCCCTCCACTTT CASSQDSTGTVNSPLHF TRBV4-3 NA TRBJ1-6 TRBD1
TGTGCCAGCAGCTTAGGATCTAGCGGGGGAACGCAGTATTTT CASSLGSSGGTQYF TRBV7-3 NA TRBJ2-3 TRBD2
TGCAGCGCTCGAGGGGGGGAAGTTTCCTCTGGAAACACCATATATTTT CSARGGEVSSGNTIYF TRBV29-1 many TRBJ1-3 NA
TGCAGTGCTAGAAAGACAGGGGAAGGCGAGCAGTACTTC CSARKTGEGEQYF TRBV20-1 few TRBJ2-7 TRBD1
TGTGCCAGCGGTGAAGCCTACGAGCAGTACTTC CASGEAYEQYF TRBV12-3/TRBV12-4 few TRBJ2-7 NA
TGTGCCAGCAGTTACGTCCCGACCGGGGAGCTGTTTTTT CASSYVPTGELFF TRBV6-2/TRBV6-3 NA TRBJ2-2 NA
TGTGCCACCAGCCCCGATAGGGCGAACTATGGCTACACCTTC CATSPDRANYGYTF TRBV15 few TRBJ1-2 NA
TGCAGCGTCCGTACAGATACGCAGTATTTT CSVRTDTQYF TRBV29-1 NA TRBJ2-3 NA
TGCAGCGTTGAAGATCTTGACAGGGGAGATGGCTACACCTTC CSVEDLDRGDGYTF TRBV29-1 NA TRBJ1-2 TRBD1
TGTGCCAGCAGTGAATATGCCAGGGGTTATAATTCACCCCTCCACTTT CASSEYARGYNSPLHF TRBV25-1 many TRBJ1-6 NA
TGCAGTGCTAGAGTGAACCAGGTCACCCTCCACTTT CSARVNQVTLHF TRBV20-1 few TRBJ1-6 NA
TGCAGTGCTAGAGATCCGGGGGGGACCACCGGGGAGCTGTTTTTT CSARDPGGTTGELFF TRBV20-1 NA TRBJ2-2 TRBD2